This T cell receptor (beta chain) was captured by sequencing in a study of T cells in Graves' hyperthyroidism and ophthalmopathy. Study-level points and caveats: Researchers report that a 13 V-J model separated ophthalmopathy from stable hyperthyroidism. Most expanded thyroid clonotypes above 0.001 recurred in blood.

This clonotype was detected many times. No antigen is known for it. Exclusions: uncontrolled infection, other autoimmune disease, pregnancy, lactation. Isolation of PBMCs was performed on around 9.4 ml fresh peripheral blood. V was pared by 5 bases and J by 4 bases, with 12 bases of the junction left unmatched. The CDR3 runs 16 residues. Germline values: CDR1 SGHTA, CDR2 FQGNSA. RNA transcripts provided the source from which TCR beta CDR3 regions were amplified. HTBI primers were employed in a first-round RT-PCR of the TCR CDR3. Each CDR3 protein is one row after TCRdb ran MiXCR on the multiplex PCR reads. This table holds some 500,000 distinct CDR3 sequences, roughly a quarter found once.

This receptor was obtained from a woman in her twenties or thirties with Graves' ophthalmopathy. The V and J genes are TRBV7-2 and TRBJ1-1; 8 bases are a match to TRBD1. Specimen: blood. CDR3 DNA sequence: TGTGCCAGCAGCCCAACAGGGGGTTACGGGGGCACTGAAGCTTTCTTT. This gives the protein CASSPTGGYGGTEAFF.